The 32 T cell receptor beta chains reported below all come from one sample, sequenced in a study of T cell repertoires in cytomegalovirus infection. TCRdb called the reads again in MiXCR, with one record for every CDR3 protein. Of approximately 990,000 distinct CDR3 sequences in the sample, approximately 30% were seen once. The antigens of these receptors remain unknown. The specimen comprised cultured CD8+ T cells from PBMCs, sampled from culture after CMV antigen stimulation. These receptors were taken from a human donor in good health (CMV status not recorded). Some clones in this sample may be carry-over from other donors' samples.

CDR3 nucleotides: TGTGCCGCCATGACCCAGACTAGCGGGGGGACCGCGAACACCGGGGAGCTGTTTTTT. The encoded protein is CAAMTQTSGGTANTGELFF. V and J are TRBV24-1 and TRBJ2-2; 13 positions match TRBD2. V lost 12 bases, J lost 0 bases, and 15 bases stayed unmatched. The CDR3 has 19 residues. Per germline, CDR1 KGHDR and CDR2 SFDVKD.

Many counts were recorded for this clonotype. The V call is TRBV7-6, the J call TRBJ2-5; 8 bases match TRBD1. The CDR3 has 15 amino acids. The trim removed 8 bases at V and 4 bases at J, leaving 12 bases unmatched. Per germline, CDR1 SGHVS and CDR2 FNYEAQ. Here the CDR3 DNA reads TGTGCCAGCGCAGGGGGCATTTTCTTTTCAGAGACCCAGTACTTC. This translates into CASAGGIFFSETQYF.

The table lists this clonotype with a few counts. The rearrangement uses TRBV12-5 and TRBJ1-1; D not resolved. The CDR3 spans 15 residues. Germline V gives CDR1 LGHNT, CDR2 FRNRAP. The V end lost 2 bases, the J end lost 4 bases, and 14 bases lay between the germline ends. CDR3 sequence reads: CASGLPRGVATEAFF. CDR3 DNA: TGTGCTAGTGGTTTGCCACGTGGAGTAGCCACTGAAGCTTTCTTT.

This clonotype was counted only a few times. The chain is built from TRBV6-5 and TRBJ1-2; D gene unclear. Germline assignment: CDR1 MNHEY and CDR2 SVGAGI. The CDR3 extends over 14 amino acids. V was trimmed by 2 bases and J by 7 bases, leaving 14 bases between them. The CDR3 sequence is CASSYRQPAGGYTF. The CDR3 bases are TGTGCCAGCAGTTACCGTCAGCCGGCTGGTGGCTACACCTTC.

This chain joins TRBV4-1 and TRBJ2-3; weak D call: TRBD2 (6 bases). The CDR3 is 15 amino acids. Germline values: CDR1 MGHRA, CDR2 YSYEKL. The germline V and J ends were trimmed by 6 bases and 0 bases, with 13 bases remaining between them. CDR3 residues: CASSRERASTDTQYF. The CDR3 region has the DNA TGCGCCAGCAGTCGTGAGCGGGCCAGCACAGATACGCAGTATTTT.

The chain combines TRBV7-9 with TRBJ2-7; no firm D call. CDR3 length equals 13 residues. Per germline, CDR1 SEHNR and CDR2 FQNEAQ (reference sequence). V lost 1 base to trimming and J lost 3 bases, with 7 bases between them. The CDR3 nucleotides are TGTGCCAGCAGCTTAGAAAACCTCTACGAGCAGTACTTC. Protein: CASSLENLYEQYF.

This chain joins TRBV14 and TRBJ2-1; no firm D call. Trimming took 3 bases from V and 3 from J, leaving 12 bases between them. Germline V gives CDR1 SGHDN, CDR2 FVKESK. There are 15 residues in the CDR3. In DNA, the CDR3 is TGTGCCAGCAGCCAGAGAGTTCCTAACTACAATGAGCAGTTCTTC. Protein sequence: CASSQRVPNYNEQFF.

This clonotype was seen more than once but under ten times. The chain employs TRBV6-2 or TRBV6-3 and TRBJ2-7, with 11 bases fitting TRBD1. The CDR3 length is 15 residues. Germline V gene sequence: CDR1 MNHEY, CDR2 SVGEGT. V lost 5 bases, J lost 6 bases, and 9 bases stayed unmatched. CDR3 sequence reads: CASSTLGQGAIEQYF. As DNA, the CDR3 is TGTGCCAGCAGTACCCTTGGACAGGGGGCGATCGAGCAGTACTTC.

This clonotype was detected only a few times. J is TRBJ1-4 and V is TRBV12-3 or TRBV12-4; tentatively, D is TRBD1 (6 bases). Trimming stripped 5 bases from V and 12 bases from J, with 16 bases between. The CDR3 extends over 13 amino acids. CDR3 loop: CASSPGGAAQLFF. The CDR3 DNA sequence: TGTGCCAGCAGTCCCGGGGGGGCAGCTCAACTGTTTTTT.

This chain joins TRBV5-1 and TRBJ2-5; 8 positions match TRBD1. Per germline, CDR1 SGHRS and CDR2 YFSETQ. CDR3 length: 14 residues. Losses at the gene ends were 4 bases for V and 3 bases for J; bases not matched to a gene: 5. The CDR3 nucleotides read TGCGCCAGCAGCGCGGACAGGGTGGAAGAGACCCAGTACTTC. It yields the protein CASSADRVEETQYF.

The chain joins TRBV27 to TRBJ1-6; TRBD1 matches 7 bases. Germline V gene lookup returns CDR1 MNHEY and CDR2 SMNVEV (reference sequence). V lost 5 bases, J lost 7 bases, and 23 bases stayed unmatched. The CDR3 loop spans 20 amino acids. The CDR3, as DNA: TGTGCCAGCAGTGCCCGACCCGGGACAGAGATAATCAGGGTGAATTCACCCCTCCACTTT. It translates to CASSARPGTEIIRVNSPLHF.

This clonotype was counted ten times or more. This chain uses TRBV28 with TRBJ2-3; 8 bases map to TRBD1. This CDR3 contains 14 residues. The germline CDR1 and CDR2 sequences are MDHEN and SYDVKM. The J segment lost 2 bases and the V segment lost 6 bases, leaving 4 bases of the junction unmatched. The chain's CDR3 is CASSLDRATDTQYF. The CDR3 coding sequence is TGTGCCAGCAGCTTGGACAGGGCCACAGATACGCAGTATTTT.

The J gene is TRBJ2-5, the V gene TRBV9; D ambiguous. Germline loops: CDR1 SGDLS, CDR2 YYNGEE. The CDR3 spans 16 residues. Trimming shortened V by 0 bases and J by 1 base, and 13 bases separated the two germline ends. The CDR3 region is CASSVDSSWAQETQYF. DNA of the CDR3: TGTGCCAGCAGCGTAGATTCGAGTTGGGCCCAAGAGACCCAGTACTTC.

Only a few counts were recorded for this clonotype. The V and J genes are TRBV19 and TRBJ2-5; D is ambiguous. V gave up 3 bases and J gave up 1 base, with 12 bases separating them. From germline, CDR1 is LNHDA and CDR2 SQIVND (reference sequence). CDR3 size: 15 residues. For the CDR3, the DNA is TGTGCCAGTAGTATTGGCGGCAGCTTCCAAGAGACCCAGTACTTC. Protein: CASSIGGSFQETQYF.

Only a few counts were recorded for this clonotype. This rearrangement joins TRBV7-3 to TRBJ1-1; 7 bases match TRBD1. CDR1 SGHTA and CDR2 FQGTGA come from the germline V gene. Trimming at V came to 2 bases and at J to 3 bases, leaving 6 bases not matched to a gene. This CDR3 has 15 residues. The CDR3 loop is CASSLAQGVDTEAFF. CDR3 bases: TGTGCCAGCAGCTTAGCCCAGGGGGTTGACACTGAAGCTTTCTTT. The complete variable domain, with remaining parts taken from reference TRBV7-3 and TRBJ1-1, reads GAGVSQTPSNKVTEKGKYVELRCDPISGHTALYWYRQSLGQGPEFLIYFQGTGAADDSGLPNDRFFAVRPEGSVSTLKIQRTERGDSAVYLCASSLAQGVDTEAFFGQGTRLTVV.

The sample holds a few counts of this clonotype. This chain uses TRBV6-6 with TRBJ1-1; D unclear. The germline gives CDR1 MNHNY, CDR2 SVGAGI (reference sequence). The CDR3 is 12 residues long. V was trimmed by 11 bases and J by 3 bases, leaving 13 bases between them. CDR3 DNA: TGTGCCGTGTGGAGTGAGGACACTGAAGCTTTCTTT. It translates to CAVWSEDTEAFF.

V is TRBV2 and J is TRBJ2-2, with 7 bases identical to TRBD1. J gave up 0 bases and V 1 base, and 8 bases lay outside the gene matches. Germline V lookup: CDR1 SNHLY, CDR2 FYNNEI. This CDR3 contains 18 residues. This CDR3 is CASSEVPTGPTNTGELFF. The CDR3 coding sequence is TGTGCCAGCAGTGAAGTTCCGACAGGGCCTACGAACACCGGGGAGCTGTTTTTT.

This clonotype was detected a few times. V usage is TRBV4-2 and J usage is TRBJ2-1; perhaps D is TRBD1 or TRBD2 (6 bases each). Per the germline V gene, CDR1 is LGHNA and CDR2 is YNFKEQ. CDR3 length: 16 amino acids. Deletions cut 1 base from V and 2 bases from J, with 12 bases between. CDR3 residues: CASSQGGASPYNEQFF. The DNA of the CDR3 is TGTGCCAGCAGCCAAGGGGGGGCTAGCCCCTACAATGAGCAGTTCTTC.

The chain carries TRBV14 and TRBJ1-2; D remains unclear. This CDR3 contains 14 residues. Germline lookup yields CDR1 SGHDN and CDR2 FVKESK. Between the trimmed V and J ends, which lost 1 base and 6 bases, there was a span of 12 bases. This chain's CDR3 is CASSQVGADNGYTF. In DNA, the CDR3 is TGTGCCAGCAGCCAAGTTGGCGCAGACAATGGCTACACCTTC.

The chain couples TRBV19 to TRBJ1-6; the match to TRBD1 covers 8 bases. This CDR3 has 18 residues. Losses at the gene ends were 4 bases for V and 0 bases for J; bases not matched to a gene: 8. Germline CDR1 LNHDA, CDR2 SQIVND (reference sequence). CDR3 DNA sequence: TGTGCCAGTAGTACCGACAGGGGCCCGAGCTCCTATAATTCACCCCTCCACTTT. Protein: CASSTDRGPSSYNSPLHF.

At least ten counts were recorded for this clonotype. This chain joins TRBV10-3 and TRBJ2-2; 9 bases match TRBD2. The CDR3 has 15 residues. Germline assignment: CDR1 ENHRY and CDR2 SYGVKD. The ends lost 9 bases at V and 4 bases at J; junction bases unmatched: 9. CDR3 region: CAIQIAGDRTGELFF. CDR3 bases: TGTGCCATTCAAATAGCGGGGGACCGCACCGGGGAGCTGTTTTTT.

The rearrangement joins TRBV6-1 to TRBJ2-3, with 11 nucleotides matching TRBD2. V gave up 1 base and J gave up 4 bases; unmatched junction bases: 19. Germline V CDR1 and CDR2: MNHNS, SASEGT. The CDR3 loop spans 21 amino acids. DNA of the CDR3: TGTGCCAGCAGTGAAGTTAATAGCGGGGGGGCTTACTCCATCCCCCCAGATACGCAGTATTTT. This sequence encodes CASSEVNSGGAYSIPPDTQYF.

Ten or more counts support this clonotype. This chain joins TRBV7-2 and TRBJ2-7; the D is unclear. The CDR3 consists of 13 residues. In germline, CDR1 is SGHTA, CDR2 FQGNSA. The V gene lost 5 bases and the J gene lost 3 bases, with 11 bases spanning the gap. CDR3 loop: CASSTNSIYEQYF. CDR3 DNA sequence: TGTGCCAGCAGCACCAACAGTATCTACGAGCAGTACTTC.

This rearrangement joins TRBV20-1 to TRBJ2-1, with 7 positions matching TRBD1. The CDR3 contains 16 residues. V shed 6 bases and J 2 bases; nucleotides not matched to a gene: 13. Germline V gene lookup returns CDR1 DFQATT and CDR2 SNEGSKA (reference sequence). CDR3 nucleotides: TGCAGTGCAACCAAAACCGAGACAGGGACCTACAATGAGCAGTTCTTC. This gives the protein CSATKTETGTYNEQFF.

The chain is built from TRBV5-1 and TRBJ2-5, with D tentatively TRBD1 (5 bases). Germline CDR1 SGHRS, CDR2 YFSETQ. The CDR3 has 13 amino acids. The ends were cut back, 3 bases at V and 1 base at J, with 7 bases in the middle. CDR3 sequence (DNA): TGCGCCAGCAGCTCAGGGTTCCAAGAGACCCAGTACTTC. This codes for CASSSGFQETQYF.

The chain has TRBV20-1 and TRBJ2-1; TRBD2 matches 10 bases. Germline CDR1 is DFQATT and CDR2 is SNEGSKA (reference sequence). The CDR3 runs 16 residues. V dropped 0 bases and J dropped 6; count of bases not matched to a gene: 8. CDR3 sequence (DNA): TGCAGTGCTAGAGATGGGAGCGGGGGGGCTGGCAATGAGCAGTTCTTC. Its protein is CSARDGSGGAGNEQFF.

CDR3 loop: CASSQVGDSLYNEQFF. CDR3 DNA sequence: TGTGCCAGCAGCCAAGTCGGCGACAGTCTATACAATGAGCAGTTCTTC. The V call is TRBV3-1, the J call TRBJ2-1; maybe TRBD1 (5 bases). In germline, CDR1 is LGHDT, CDR2 YNNKEL (reference sequence). Trimming removed 1 base at V and 4 bases at J, with 14 bases between. The CDR3 length is 16 residues.

This clonotype was seen more than once but under ten times. This CDR3 is CASSLVGSHYGYTF. In DNA, the CDR3 is TGTGCCAGCAGCTTAGTGGGCAGCCACTATGGCTACACCTTC. This chain uses TRBV7-8 with TRBJ1-2; D remains ambiguous. There are 14 residues in the CDR3. The germline gives CDR1 SGHVS, CDR2 FQNEAQ. V was cut by 1 base and J by 3 bases, with 9 bases left in between.

This rearrangement joins TRBV19 to TRBJ1-2; D is unresolved. The CDR3 runs to 13 residues. Germline assignment: CDR1 LNHDA and CDR2 SQIVND (reference sequence). V was shortened by 5 bases and J by 4 bases, with 11 bases between the two germline ends. CDR3 bases: TGTGCCAGTAGTTTCCGGACGGTCTATGGCTACACCTTC. It encodes CASSFRTVYGYTF.

The chain uses TRBV18 and TRBJ1-5; no definite D call. CDR3 length: 16 residues. Germline V gene sequence: CDR1 KGHSH, CDR2 LQKENI. Trimming left V 3 bases short and J 2 bases short, with 14 bases between. As DNA, the CDR3 is TGTGCCAGCTCACCCCCCCTGGGGTTTGGCAATCAGCCCCAGCATTTT. Amino acids: CASSPPLGFGNQPQHF.

J is TRBJ2-1 and V is TRBV20-1, with D perhaps TRBD1 (5 bases). This CDR3 spans 15 amino acids. V gave up 0 bases and J gave up 0 bases, with 9 bases separating them. The germline V gene has CDR1 DFQATT and CDR2 SNEGSKA (reference sequence). This chain's CDR3 is CSAREGASSYNEQFF. The CDR3 DNA sequence: TGCAGTGCTAGAGAAGGGGCGAGCTCCTACAATGAGCAGTTCTTC.

A few counts support this clonotype. The rearrangement links TRBV6-2 or TRBV6-3 to TRBJ2-7; D possibly corresponds to TRBD2 (6 bases). V lost 7 bases to trimming and J lost 0 bases, with 16 bases between them. Germline V gives CDR1 MNHEY, CDR2 SVGEGT. This CDR3 region has 15 residues. CDR3 sequence reads: CASTPGGLSSYEQYV. In DNA form, the CDR3 reads TGTGCCAGCACCCCCGGGGGACTGAGCTCCTACGAGCAGTACGTC.